Listed here are 15 T cell receptor beta chains from one sample, sequenced in a study of blood T cell repertoires in COVID-19. Profiled with immunoSEQ multiplex PCR; TCRdb holds only in-frame clones, not every one. The repertoire holds around 80,000 clones, with 70% to 75% as singletons. The sequenced sample consisted of peripheral blood. These TCRs come from a man aged 45-60 years with active or convalescent COVID-19.

CDR3 loop: CASSLAPTSGEETQYF. CDR3 nucleotide sequence: TGCGCCAGCAGCTTGGCACCGACTAGCGGAGAAGAGACCCAGTACTTC. This chain connects TRBV5-1 to TRBJ2-5; 9 nucleotides match TRBD2. Germline V gene data show CDR1 as SGHRS and CDR2 as YFSETQ. Germline trimming cut 0 bases from V and 3 bases from J; bases unmatched to any gene: 6. This CDR3 comprises 16 residues. Complete variable domain (other parts from reference TRBV5-1 and TRBJ2-5): KAGVTQTPRYLIKTRGQQVTLSCSPISGHRSVSWYQQTPGQGLQFLFEYFSETQRNKGNFPGRFSGRQFSNSRSEMNVSTLELGDSALYLCASSLAPTSGEETQYFGPGTRLLVL.

The rearrangement uses TRBV27 and TRBJ2-7, with D possibly matching TRBD1 (7 bases). The CDR3 has 16 residues. Germline V gene lookup returns CDR1 MNHEY and CDR2 SMNVEV (reference sequence). The germline V and J ends were trimmed by 2 bases and 13 bases, with 27 bases remaining between them. The CDR3 DNA is TGTGCCAGCAGTTTAAGGGGGGACAGTGCGCTTCTTTTAATCTACTTC. Protein product: CASSLRGDSALLLIYF.

CDR3 protein: CATSVGTVQETQYF. CDR3 nucleotide sequence: TGTGCCACCAGTGTGGGGACAGTCCAAGAGACCCAGTACTTC. This rearrangement joins TRBV24-1 to TRBJ2-5; 7 bases match TRBD1. The J segment lost 1 base and the V segment lost 5 bases, leaving 3 bases of the junction unmatched. Germline CDR1 and CDR2: KGHDR and SFDVKD. This CDR3 has 14 residues.

The chain employs TRBV12-3 or TRBV12-4 and TRBJ1-2; D is unresolved. This CDR3 is 12 amino acids long. With 7 bases removed from V and 8 bases from J, the gap between germline ends came to 14 bases. The CDR3 reads CASTEGRGGYTF. CDR3 nucleotide sequence: TGTGCCAGCACTGAGGGCCGAGGCGGCTACACCTTC.

The rearrangement joins TRBV5-4 to TRBJ2-4; possible D gene TRBD1, 6 bases. This CDR3 is 14 amino acids long. Trimming removed 3 bases at V and 7 bases at J, with 14 bases between. Germline loops: CDR1 SGHNT, CDR2 YYREEE (reference sequence). The CDR3 here is CASSSDRFGNIQYF. The CDR3 nucleotides read TGTGCCAGCAGCTCTGACAGGTTTGGTAACATTCAGTACTTC.

The rearrangement joins TRBV3-1 (or the pseudogene TRBV3-2) to TRBJ2-5; 12 nucleotides align to TRBD2. J gave up 5 bases and V 1 base, and 11 bases lay outside the gene matches. Germline V lookup: CDR1 LGHDT, CDR2 YNNKEL (reference sequence). The CDR3 runs to 18 residues. CDR3 sequence (DNA): TGTGCCAGCAGCCAAGGGGTACTAGCGGGGGGAAGAGGGGAGACCCAGTACTTC. This translates into CASSQGVLAGGRGETQYF.

DNA of the CDR3: TGTGCCAGTAGTGGGGTGACAGGGTCCCACTACGAGCAGTACTTC. Encoded protein: CASSGVTGSHYEQYF. The rearrangement joins TRBV19 to TRBJ2-7, with 7 bases that match TRBD1. CDR1 LNHDA and CDR2 SQIVND come from the germline V gene (reference sequence). This CDR3 is built from 15 residues. V lost 5 bases and J lost 3; bases outside the gene matches: 10.

This clone was detected once. V gene TRBV21-1 combines with J gene TRBJ2-7; TRBD2, as called in the table, went unchecked against the DNA. TRBV21-1 is reported as a pseudogene. The CDR3 totals 15 residues. Here the CDR3 DNA reads TGTGCCAGCAGCAAAGGGATAGCGGTCTCCTACGAGCAGTACTTC. Translating gives CASSKGIAVSYEQYF.

The chain uses TRBV12-3 or TRBV12-4 and TRBJ1-1; D ambiguous. The CDR3 extends over 13 amino acids. The V end was cut by 2 bases, the J end by 4 bases, with 8 bases between. The CDR3 bases are TGTGCCAGCAGTTTAATACAGACCACTGAAGCTTTCTTT. As protein: CASSLIQTTEAFF.

This clone has only a few counts. The chain has TRBV6-5 and TRBJ1-1; D gene ambiguous. The germline V gene encodes CDR1 MNHEY and CDR2 SVGAGI. The CDR3 is 11 residues long. V was cut by 11 bases and J by 0 bases, with 7 bases left in between. CDR3 residues: CAVEVNTEAFF. DNA for the CDR3: TGTGCCGTTGAGGTGAACACTGAAGCTTTCTTT.

The chain combines TRBV19 with TRBJ1-2; no reliable D call. Germline V CDR1 and CDR2: LNHDA, SQIVND (reference sequence). V was clipped by 7 bases and J by 3 bases, with 6 bases between them. The CDR3 is 11 residues long. The CDR3 sequence: CASTGDYGYTF. DNA for the CDR3: TGTGCCAGTACCGGGGACTATGGCTACACCTTC.

V and J are TRBV11-2 and TRBJ2-7; 11 bases line up with TRBD2. CDR1 is SGHAT, CDR2 FQNNGV, per germline. The CDR3 runs 15 residues. J gave up 4 bases and V 1 base, and 3 bases lay outside the gene matches. CDR3 protein: CASSLVAGGQYEQYF. CDR3 DNA sequence: TGTGCCAGCAGCTTAGTAGCGGGGGGGCAGTACGAGCAGTACTTC.

The rearrangement uses TRBV6-2 or TRBV6-3 and TRBJ2-1, with 12 bases identical to TRBD2. The J segment lost 1 base and the V segment lost 2 bases, leaving 6 bases of the junction unmatched. The CDR3 sequence is 18 residues long. CDR1 is MNHEY and CDR2 is SVGEGT in the germline V gene. In DNA form, the CDR3 reads TGTGCCAGCAGTTACCTCGGACTAGCGGGGCCTTCCTACAATGAGCAGTTCTTC. Protein product: CASSYLGLAGPSYNEQFF.

The V gene is TRBV7-9, the J gene TRBJ2-5; 7 nucleotides agree with TRBD2. This CDR3 is built from 14 residues. Germline loops: CDR1 SEHNR, CDR2 FQNEAQ (reference sequence). The ends lost 0 bases at V and 2 bases at J; junction bases unmatched: 0. As DNA, the CDR3 is TGTGCCAGCAGCTTAGCGGGGGGGCAAGAGACCCAGTACTTC. Protein: CASSLAGGQETQYF.

The chain has TRBV4-3 and TRBJ2-1; the D gene is possibly TRBD2 (6 bases). Germline CDR1 LGHNA, CDR2 YSLEER. This CDR3 region has 15 residues. The V end lost 4 bases, the J end lost 1 base, and 11 bases lay between the germline ends. The DNA for the CDR3 is TGCGCCAGCAGCCCAGAAGCGGGTTCCTACAATGAGCAGTTCTTC. It is translated as CASSPEAGSYNEQFF.